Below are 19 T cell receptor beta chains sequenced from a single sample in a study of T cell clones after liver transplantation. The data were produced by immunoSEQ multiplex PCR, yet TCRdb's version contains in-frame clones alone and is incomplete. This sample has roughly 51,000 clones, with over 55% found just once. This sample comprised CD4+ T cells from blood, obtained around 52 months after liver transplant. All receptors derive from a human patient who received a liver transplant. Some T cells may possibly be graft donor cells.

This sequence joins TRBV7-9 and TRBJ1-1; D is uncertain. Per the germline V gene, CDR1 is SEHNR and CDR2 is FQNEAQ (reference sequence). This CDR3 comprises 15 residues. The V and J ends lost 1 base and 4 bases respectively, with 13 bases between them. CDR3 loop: CASSLDRLIPTEAFF. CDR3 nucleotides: TGTGCCAGCAGCTTAGACCGTCTTATTCCCACTGAAGCTTTCTTT.

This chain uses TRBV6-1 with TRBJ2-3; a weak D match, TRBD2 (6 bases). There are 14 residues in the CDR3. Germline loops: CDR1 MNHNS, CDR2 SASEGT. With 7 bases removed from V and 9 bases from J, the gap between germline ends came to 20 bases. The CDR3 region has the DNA TGTGCCAGCACTTTAGGGGTGGAGGGCTCAACGCAGTATTTT. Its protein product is CASTLGVEGSTQYF.

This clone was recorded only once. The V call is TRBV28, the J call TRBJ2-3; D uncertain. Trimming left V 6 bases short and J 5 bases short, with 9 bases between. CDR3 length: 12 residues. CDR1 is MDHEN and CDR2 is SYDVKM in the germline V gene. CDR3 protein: CASSPTIDTQYF. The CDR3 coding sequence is TGTGCCAGCAGCCCCACCATAGATACGCAGTATTTT.

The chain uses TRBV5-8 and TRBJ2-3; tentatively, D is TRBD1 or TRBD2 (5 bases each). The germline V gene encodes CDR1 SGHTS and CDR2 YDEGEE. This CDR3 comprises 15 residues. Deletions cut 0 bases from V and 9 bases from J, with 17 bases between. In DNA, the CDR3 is TGTGCCAGCAGCTTGGGGGACCGAAGGACTGGAACGCAGTATTTT. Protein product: CASSLGDRRTGTQYF. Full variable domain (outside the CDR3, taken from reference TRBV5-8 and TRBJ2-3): EAGVTQSPTHLIKTRGQQATLRCSPISGHTSVYWYQQALGLGLQFLLWYDEGEERNRGNFPPRFSGRQFPNYSSELNVNALELEDSALYLCASSLGDRRTGTQYFGPGTRLTVL.

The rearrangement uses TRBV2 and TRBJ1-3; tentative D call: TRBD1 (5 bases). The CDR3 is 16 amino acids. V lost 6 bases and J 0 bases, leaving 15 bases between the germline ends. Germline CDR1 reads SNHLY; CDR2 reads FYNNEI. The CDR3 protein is CASSVVGPLSGNTIYF. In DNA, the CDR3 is TGTGCCAGCAGCGTTGTGGGGCCTCTCTCTGGAAACACCATATATTTT.

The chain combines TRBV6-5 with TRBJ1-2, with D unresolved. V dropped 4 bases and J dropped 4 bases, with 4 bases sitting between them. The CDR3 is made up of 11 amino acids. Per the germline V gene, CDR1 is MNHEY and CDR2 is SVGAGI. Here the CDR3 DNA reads TGTGCCAGCAGTTCTCGCTATGGCTACACCTTC. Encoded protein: CASSSRYGYTF.

CDR3 loop: CASSLDPGYANYGYTF. The CDR3 DNA reads as TGTGCCAGCAGCTTAGATCCCGGCTATGCGAACTATGGCTACACCTTC. The rearrangement uses TRBV11-2 and TRBJ1-2; D gene unclear. V dropped 0 bases and J dropped 2 bases, with 13 bases sitting between them. The CDR3 consists of 16 residues. Germline lookup yields CDR1 SGHAT and CDR2 FQNNGV.

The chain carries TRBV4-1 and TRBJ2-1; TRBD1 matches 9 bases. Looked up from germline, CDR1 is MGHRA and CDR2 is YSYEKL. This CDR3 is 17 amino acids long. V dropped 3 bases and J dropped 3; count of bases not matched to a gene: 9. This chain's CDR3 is CASSQGSGTGSYNEQFF. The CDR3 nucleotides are TGCGCCAGCAGCCAGGGATCCGGGACAGGGAGCTACAATGAGCAGTTCTTC.

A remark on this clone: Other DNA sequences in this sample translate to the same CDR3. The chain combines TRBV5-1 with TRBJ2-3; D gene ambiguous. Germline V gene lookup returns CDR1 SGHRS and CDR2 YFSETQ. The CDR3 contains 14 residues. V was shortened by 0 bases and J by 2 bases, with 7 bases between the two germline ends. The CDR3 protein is CASSLAGLTDTQYF. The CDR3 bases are TGCGCCAGCAGCTTGGCTGGGCTCACAGATACGCAGTATTTT. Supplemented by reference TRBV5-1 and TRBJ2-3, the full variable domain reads KAGVTQTPRYLIKTRGQQVTLSCSPISGHRSVSWYQQTPGQGLQFLFEYFSETQRNKGNFPGRFSGRQFSNSRSEMNVSTLELGDSALYLCASSLAGLTDTQYFGPGTRLTVL.

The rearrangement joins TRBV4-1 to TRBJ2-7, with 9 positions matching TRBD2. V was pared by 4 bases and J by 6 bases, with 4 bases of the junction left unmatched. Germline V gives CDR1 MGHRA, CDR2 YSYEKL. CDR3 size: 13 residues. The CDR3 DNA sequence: TGCGCCAGCAGCCTAGGGACTAGCACCGAGCAGTACTTC. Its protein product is CASSLGTSTEQYF.

The CDR3: CAWDSLAGGNELFF. The CDR3 DNA is TGTGCCTGGGACTCATTAGCGGGGGGTAACGAGCTGTTTTTT. The chain combines TRBV30 with TRBJ2-2, with TRBD2 matching over 10 bases. V gave up 5 bases and J gave up 11 bases; unmatched junction bases: 11. The CDR3 sequence is 14 residues long. Per germline, CDR1 GTSNPN and CDR2 SVGIG (reference sequence).

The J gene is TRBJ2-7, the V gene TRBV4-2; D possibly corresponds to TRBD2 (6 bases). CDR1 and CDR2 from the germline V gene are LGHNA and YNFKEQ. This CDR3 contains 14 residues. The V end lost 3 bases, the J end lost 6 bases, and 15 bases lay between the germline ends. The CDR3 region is CASSQGGSTAEQYF. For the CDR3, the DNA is TGTGCCAGCAGCCAGGGGGGATCAACGGCCGAGCAGTACTTC.

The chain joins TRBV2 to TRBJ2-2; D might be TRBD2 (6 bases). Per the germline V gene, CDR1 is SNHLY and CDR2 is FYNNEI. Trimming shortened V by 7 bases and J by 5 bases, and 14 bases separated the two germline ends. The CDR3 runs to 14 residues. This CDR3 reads CASNLLARTGELFF. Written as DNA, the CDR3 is TGTGCCAGCAACCTCCTAGCGCGGACCGGGGAGCTGTTTTTT. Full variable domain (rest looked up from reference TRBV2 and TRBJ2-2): EPEVTQTPSHQVTQMGQEVILRCVPISNHLYFYWYRQILGQKVEFLVSFYNNEISEKSEIFDDQFSVERPDGSNFTLKIRSTKLEDSAMYFCASNLLARTGELFFGEGSRLTVL.

The CDR3 sequence: CASSSLERELFF. The CDR3 DNA follows: TGTGCCAGCAGCTCTCTGGAGCGGGAGCTGTTTTTT. The gene calls are TRBV7-6 and TRBJ2-2; D is uncertain. This CDR3 spans 12 amino acids. Trimming took 4 bases from V and 9 from J, leaving 9 bases between them. The germline CDR1 and CDR2 sequences are SGHVS and FNYEAQ.

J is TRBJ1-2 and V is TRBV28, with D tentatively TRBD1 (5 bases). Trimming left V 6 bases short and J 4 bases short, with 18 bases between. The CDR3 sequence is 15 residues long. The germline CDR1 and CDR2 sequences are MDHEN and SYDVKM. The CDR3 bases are TGTGCCAGCAGCAGATCGACAGCTTCACCCTATGGCTACACCTTC. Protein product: CASSRSTASPYGYTF.

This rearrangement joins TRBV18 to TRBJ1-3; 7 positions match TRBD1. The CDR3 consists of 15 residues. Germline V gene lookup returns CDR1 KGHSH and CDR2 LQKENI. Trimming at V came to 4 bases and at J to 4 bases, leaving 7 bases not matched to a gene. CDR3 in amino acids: CASSHDDRAGNTIYF. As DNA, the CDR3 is TGTGCCAGCTCACATGATGACAGGGCCGGAAACACCATATATTTT.

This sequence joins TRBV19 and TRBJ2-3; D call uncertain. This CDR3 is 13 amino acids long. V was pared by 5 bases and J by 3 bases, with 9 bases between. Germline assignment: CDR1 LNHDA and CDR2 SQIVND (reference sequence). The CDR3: CASSPRRTDTQYF. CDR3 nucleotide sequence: TGTGCCAGTAGTCCCCGTCGGACAGATACGCAGTATTTT.

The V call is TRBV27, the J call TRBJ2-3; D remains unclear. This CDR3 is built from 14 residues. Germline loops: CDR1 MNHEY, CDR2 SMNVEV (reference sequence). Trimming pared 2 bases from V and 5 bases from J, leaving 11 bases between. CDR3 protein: CASSLGVVRDTQYF. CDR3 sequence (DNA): TGTGCCAGCAGTTTAGGAGTAGTAAGAGATACGCAGTATTTT.

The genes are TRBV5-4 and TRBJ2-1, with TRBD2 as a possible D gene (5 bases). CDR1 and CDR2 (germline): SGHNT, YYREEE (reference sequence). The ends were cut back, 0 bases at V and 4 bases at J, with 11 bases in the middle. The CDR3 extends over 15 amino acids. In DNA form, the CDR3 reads TGTGCCAGCAGCTTGGAGTACGGGGAATACAATGAGCAGTTCTTC. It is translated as CASSLEYGEYNEQFF.